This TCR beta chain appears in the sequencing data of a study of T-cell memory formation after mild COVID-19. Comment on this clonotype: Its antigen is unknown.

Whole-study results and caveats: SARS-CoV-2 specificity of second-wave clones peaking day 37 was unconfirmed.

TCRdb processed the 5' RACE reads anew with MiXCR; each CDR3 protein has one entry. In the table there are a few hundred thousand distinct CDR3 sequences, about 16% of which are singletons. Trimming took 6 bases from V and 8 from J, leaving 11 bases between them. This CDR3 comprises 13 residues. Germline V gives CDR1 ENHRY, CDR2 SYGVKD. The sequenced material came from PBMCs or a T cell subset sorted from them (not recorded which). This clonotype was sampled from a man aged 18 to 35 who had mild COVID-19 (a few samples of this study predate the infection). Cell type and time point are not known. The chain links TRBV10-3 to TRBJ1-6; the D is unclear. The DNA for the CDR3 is TGTGCCATCAGGGGGAAGAATGATTCACCCCTCCACTTT. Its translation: CAIRGKNDSPLHF.